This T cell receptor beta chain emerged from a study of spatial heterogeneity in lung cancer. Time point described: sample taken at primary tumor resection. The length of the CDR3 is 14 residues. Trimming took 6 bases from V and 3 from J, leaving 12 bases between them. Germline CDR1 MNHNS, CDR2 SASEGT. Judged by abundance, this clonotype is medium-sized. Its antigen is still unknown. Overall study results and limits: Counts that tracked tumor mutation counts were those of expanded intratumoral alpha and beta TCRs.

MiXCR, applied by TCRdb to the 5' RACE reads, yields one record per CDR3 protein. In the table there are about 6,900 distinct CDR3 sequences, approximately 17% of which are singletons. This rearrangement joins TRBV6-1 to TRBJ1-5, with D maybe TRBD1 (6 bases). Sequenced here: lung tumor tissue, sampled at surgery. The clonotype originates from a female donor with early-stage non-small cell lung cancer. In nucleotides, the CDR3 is TGTGCCAGCAGCGTTCAGGGGAACAATCAGCCCCAGCATTTT. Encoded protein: CASSVQGNNQPQHF.